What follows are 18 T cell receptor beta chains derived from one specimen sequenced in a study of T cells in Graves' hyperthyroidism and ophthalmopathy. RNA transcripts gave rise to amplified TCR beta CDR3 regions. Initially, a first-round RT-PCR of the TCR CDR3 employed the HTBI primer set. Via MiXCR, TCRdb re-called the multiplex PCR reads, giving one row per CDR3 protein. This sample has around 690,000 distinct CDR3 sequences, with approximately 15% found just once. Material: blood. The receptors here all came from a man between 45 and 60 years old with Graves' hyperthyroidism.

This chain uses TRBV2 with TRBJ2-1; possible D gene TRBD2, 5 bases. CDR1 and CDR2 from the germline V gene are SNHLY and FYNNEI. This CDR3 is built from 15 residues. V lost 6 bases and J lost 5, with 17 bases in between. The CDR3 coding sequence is TGTGCCAGCAGCCTTCTCGGGATTACGAACAATGAGCAGTTCTTC. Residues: CASSLLGITNNEQFF. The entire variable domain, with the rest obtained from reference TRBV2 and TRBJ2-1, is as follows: EPEVTQTPSHQVTQMGQEVILRCVPISNHLYFYWYRQILGQKVEFLVSFYNNEISEKSEIFDDQFSVERPDGSNFTLKIRSTKLEDSAMYFCASSLLGITNNEQFFGPGTRLTVL.

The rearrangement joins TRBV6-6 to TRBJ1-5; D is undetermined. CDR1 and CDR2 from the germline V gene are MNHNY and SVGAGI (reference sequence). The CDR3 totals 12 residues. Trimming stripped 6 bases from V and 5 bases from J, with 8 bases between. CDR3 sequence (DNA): TGTGCCAGCAGGGACTTCGATCAGCCCCAGCATTTT. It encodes CASRDFDQPQHF.

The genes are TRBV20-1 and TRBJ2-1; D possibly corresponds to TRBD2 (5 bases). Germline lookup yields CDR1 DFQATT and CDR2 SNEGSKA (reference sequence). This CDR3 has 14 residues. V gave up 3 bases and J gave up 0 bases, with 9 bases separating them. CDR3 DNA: TGCAGTGCTAGTGACGGGGTCTCCTACAATGAGCAGTTCTTC. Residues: CSASDGVSYNEQFF.

The CDR3 here is CASSLMPSGRADTQYF. The CDR3 DNA sequence: TGTGCCAGCAGCTTAATGCCGAGCGGGAGGGCAGATACGCAGTATTTT. The chain combines TRBV7-3 with TRBJ2-3; TRBD2 matches at 10 bases. The CDR3 consists of 16 residues. V was clipped by 1 base and J by 4 bases; unmatched bases: 5. Germline V gene lookup returns CDR1 SGHTA and CDR2 FQGTGA. Full variable domain (rest looked up from reference TRBV7-3 and TRBJ2-3): GAGVSQTPSNKVTEKGKYVELRCDPISGHTALYWYRQSLGQGPEFLIYFQGTGAADDSGLPNDRFFAVRPEGSVSTLKIQRTERGDSAVYLCASSLMPSGRADTQYFGPGTRLTVL.

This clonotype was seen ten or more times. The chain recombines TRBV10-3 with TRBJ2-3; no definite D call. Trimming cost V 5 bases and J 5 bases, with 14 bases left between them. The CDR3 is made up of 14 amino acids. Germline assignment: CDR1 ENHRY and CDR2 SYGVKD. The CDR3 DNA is TGTGCCATCAGTATAAGTCCCACACAAGATACGCAGTATTTT. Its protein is CAISISPTQDTQYF.

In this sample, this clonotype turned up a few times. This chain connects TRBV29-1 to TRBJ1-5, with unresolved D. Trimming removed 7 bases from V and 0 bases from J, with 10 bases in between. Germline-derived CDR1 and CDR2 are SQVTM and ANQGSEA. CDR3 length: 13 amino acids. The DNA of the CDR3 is TGCAGCGCGACGTCAGGTAGCAATCAGCCCCAGCATTTT. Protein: CSATSGSNQPQHF.

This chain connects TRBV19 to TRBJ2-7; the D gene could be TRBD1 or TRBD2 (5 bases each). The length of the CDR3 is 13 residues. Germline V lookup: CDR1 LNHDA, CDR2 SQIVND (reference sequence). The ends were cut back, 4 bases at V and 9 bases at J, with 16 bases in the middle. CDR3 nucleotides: TGTGCCAGTAGTAATGGGGCAGGGAGAGGGCAGTACTTC. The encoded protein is CASSNGAGRGQYF.

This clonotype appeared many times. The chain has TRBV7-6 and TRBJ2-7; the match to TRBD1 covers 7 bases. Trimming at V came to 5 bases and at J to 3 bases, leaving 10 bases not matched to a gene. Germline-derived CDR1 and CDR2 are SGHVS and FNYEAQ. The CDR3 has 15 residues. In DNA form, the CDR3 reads TGTGCCAGCAGCCCCGAAGGGACAGCTCGCTACGAGCAGTACTTC. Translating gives CASSPEGTARYEQYF.

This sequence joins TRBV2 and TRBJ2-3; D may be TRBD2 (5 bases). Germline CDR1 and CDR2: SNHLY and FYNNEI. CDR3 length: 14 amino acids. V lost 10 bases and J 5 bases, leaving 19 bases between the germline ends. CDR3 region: CATPTGRRKDTQYF. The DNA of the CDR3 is TGTGCCACCCCTACGGGGAGACGGAAAGATACGCAGTATTTT.

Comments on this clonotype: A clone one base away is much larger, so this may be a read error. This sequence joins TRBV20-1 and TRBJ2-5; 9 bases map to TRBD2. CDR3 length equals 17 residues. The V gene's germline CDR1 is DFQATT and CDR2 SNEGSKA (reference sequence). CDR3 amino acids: CSARAGTSRLRPETHYF. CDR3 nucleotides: TGCAGTGCTAGAGCCGGGACTAGCAGACTTAGGCCAGAGACCCACTACTTC.

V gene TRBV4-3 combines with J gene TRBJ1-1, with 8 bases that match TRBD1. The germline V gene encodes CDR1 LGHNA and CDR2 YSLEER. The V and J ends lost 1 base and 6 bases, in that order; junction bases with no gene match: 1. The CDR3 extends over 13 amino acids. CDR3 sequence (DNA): TGCGCCAGCAGCCAAGTGGACAGGGCTGAAGCTTTCTTT. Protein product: CASSQVDRAEAFF.

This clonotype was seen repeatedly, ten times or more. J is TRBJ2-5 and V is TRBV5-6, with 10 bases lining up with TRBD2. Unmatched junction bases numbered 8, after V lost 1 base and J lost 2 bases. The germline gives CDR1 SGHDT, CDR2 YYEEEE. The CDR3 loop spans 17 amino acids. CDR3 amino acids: CASSLPTGTSVQETQYF. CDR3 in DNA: TGTGCCAGCAGCTTGCCCACCGGGACTAGCGTACAAGAGACCCAGTACTTC.

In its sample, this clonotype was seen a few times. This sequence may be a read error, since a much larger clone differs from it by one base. The CDR3 coding sequence is TGTGCCAGCAGCTTAGCCGACAGGGGGCCCTACGAGCAGTGCTTC. Translating it yields CASSLADRGPYEQCF. The V call is TRBV7-2, the J call TRBJ2-7; 10 bases are shared with TRBD1. The germline gives CDR1 SGHTA, CDR2 FQGNSA. The CDR3 has 15 amino acids. The whole variable domain, filled in from reference TRBV7-2 and TRBJ2-7, reads GAGVSQSPSNKVTEKGKDVELRCDPISGHTALYWYRQSLGQGLEFLIYFQGNSAPDKSGLPSDRFSAERTGGSVSTLTIQRTQQEDSAVYLCASSLADRGPYEQCFGPGTRLTVT.

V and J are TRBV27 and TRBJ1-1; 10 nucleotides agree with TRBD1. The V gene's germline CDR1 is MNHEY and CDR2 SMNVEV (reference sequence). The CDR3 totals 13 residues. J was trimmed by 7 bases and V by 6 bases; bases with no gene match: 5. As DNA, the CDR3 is TGTGCCAGCAGCGACAGGGGGCAGGGTGAAGCTTTCTTT. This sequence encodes CASSDRGQGEAFF.

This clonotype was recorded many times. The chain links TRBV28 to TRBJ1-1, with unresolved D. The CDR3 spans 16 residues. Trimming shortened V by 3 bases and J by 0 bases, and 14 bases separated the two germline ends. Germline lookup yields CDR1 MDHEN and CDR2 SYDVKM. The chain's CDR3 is CASSFDTRQVNTEAFF. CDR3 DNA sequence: TGTGCCAGCAGTTTCGACACAAGGCAGGTGAACACTGAAGCTTTCTTT.

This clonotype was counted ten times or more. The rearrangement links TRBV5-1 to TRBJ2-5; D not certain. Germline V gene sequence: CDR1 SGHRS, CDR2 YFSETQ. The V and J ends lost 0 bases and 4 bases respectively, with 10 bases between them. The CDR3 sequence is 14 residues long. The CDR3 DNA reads TGCGCCAGCAGCTTGGGTGTATACGGAGAGACCCAGTACTTC. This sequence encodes CASSLGVYGETQYF.

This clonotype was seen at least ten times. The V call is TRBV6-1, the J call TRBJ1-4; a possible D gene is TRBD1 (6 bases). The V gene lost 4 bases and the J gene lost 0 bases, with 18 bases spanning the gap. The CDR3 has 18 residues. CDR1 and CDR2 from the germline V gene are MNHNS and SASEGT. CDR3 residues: CASSVRADRYATNEKLFF. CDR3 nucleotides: TGTGCCAGCAGTGTGCGTGCGGACAGATATGCAACTAATGAAAAACTGTTTTTT.

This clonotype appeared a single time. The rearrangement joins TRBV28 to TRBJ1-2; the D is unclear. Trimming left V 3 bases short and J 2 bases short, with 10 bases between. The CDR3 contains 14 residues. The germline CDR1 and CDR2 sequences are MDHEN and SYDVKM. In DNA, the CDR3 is TGTGCCAGCAGTTTCGAGACCCCGAACTATGGCTACACCTTC. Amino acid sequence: CASSFETPNYGYTF.